The 3 T cell receptor beta chains below come from one sample, sequenced in a study of blood T cell repertoires in COVID-19. The method was immunoSEQ multiplex PCR; TCRdb's version includes in-frame clones alone and lacks a portion of them. Found here are fewer than 15,000 clones, 73% of them singletons; the top ten hold about 33%. Input material: peripheral blood. The receptors were gathered from a human donor in a cohort sampled during active COVID-19.

This clone is medium-sized (0.01 to 0.1%) within its sample. The rearrangement links TRBV28 to TRBJ2-5; a possible D gene is TRBD2 (6 bases). Germline-derived CDR1 and CDR2 are MDHEN and SYDVKM. The CDR3 is 14 residues long. V lost 7 bases to trimming and J lost 5 bases, with 17 bases between them. The CDR3 spells CASTPLSSVETQYF. DNA for the CDR3: TGTGCCAGCACCCCCCTTTCTAGCGTTGAGACCCAGTACTTC.

The chain joins TRBV11-1 to TRBJ2-2; TRBD1 matches 8 bases. From germline, CDR1 is SGHAT and CDR2 FQDESV (reference sequence). The CDR3 has 16 residues. V trimming: 5 bases; J trimming: 1 base; junction bases outside the gene matches: 6. The CDR3 is CASSPDRGGNTGELFF. CDR3 nucleotide sequence: TGTGCCAGCAGCCCCGACAGGGGTGGGAACACCGGGGAGCTGTTTTTT.

This clone is a singleton in its sample. This chain joins TRBV6-5 and TRBJ2-1, with 13 bases identical to TRBD2. The CDR3 extends over 16 amino acids. Germline values: CDR1 MNHEY, CDR2 SVGAGI. V was clipped by 0 bases and J by 7 bases; unmatched bases: 3. Here the CDR3 reads CASSYSGLAGRNEQFF. The CDR3 coding sequence is TGTGCCAGCAGTTACTCGGGACTAGCGGGAAGAAATGAGCAGTTCTTC.